This T cell receptor beta chain originates from a study of cytomegalovirus exposure and HLA in healthy donors. Overall study: An earlier analysis identified 117 million unique TCR beta sequences in about 170 million T cells. Findings and limits, study-wide: Trimming of TCR beta V- and J-genes showed a link, identified in a later analysis, to a missense DCLRE1C variant. Later analysis showed TCR association rates varying by HLA locus, highest for DRB1 and lowest for HLA-C. According to the study, around 180 TCR beta chains were cytomegalovirus-associated.

PCR employed 60 Vbeta and 13 Jbeta primers. Assay used: immunoSEQ multiplex PCR; TCRdb lists only in-frame clones, some missing. The repertoire consists of around 200,000 clones, with around 89% occurring once and the leading ten covering around 1%. The V end lost 0 bases, the J end lost 3 bases, and 2 bases lay between the germline ends. CDR1 is LGHNA, CDR2 YSLEER, per germline. The CDR3 sequence is 13 residues long. As to this clone: Its antigen is unknown.

The specimen sequenced was PBMCs. The clonotype comes from a young woman in good health and CMV-seronegative. The chain uses TRBV4-3 and TRBJ2-2; D not certain. CDR3 in amino acids: CASSQDDTGELFF. The CDR3, as DNA: TGCGCCAGCAGCCAAGACGACACCGGGGAGCTGTTTTTT.